Presented here are 21 T cell receptor beta chains from one specimen sequenced in a study of shared clonotypes between healthy human individuals. The assay was immunoSEQ multiplex PCR, and TCRdb's table has in-frame clones only and misses some. In the table there are around 2.3 million clones, approximately 94% of which are singletons. Material for sequencing was naive CD4+ T cells sorted from blood. Subset: CD45RA+ positively selected. These receptors all stem from a young man in good health.

The chain employs TRBV7-2 and TRBJ1-2; D remains ambiguous. Germline V lookup: CDR1 SGHTA, CDR2 FQGNSA. V shed 1 base and J shed 4 bases, with 10 bases lying between them. The CDR3 runs to 14 residues. The CDR3 nucleotides read TGTGCCAGCAGCTTAGGAGGTGCCTCCTATGGCTACACCTTC. Translating gives CASSLGGASYGYTF.

This rearrangement joins TRBV7-9 to TRBJ2-1; D is possibly TRBD2 (6 bases). The CDR3 has 15 residues. The ends were cut back, 6 bases at V and 4 bases at J, with 16 bases in the middle. Looked up from germline, CDR1 is SEHNR and CDR2 is FQNEAQ (reference sequence). The DNA for the CDR3 is TGTGCCAGCAGAGTGGAACCAGCGGGTTACAATGAGCAGTTCTTC. This sequence encodes CASRVEPAGYNEQFF. The complete variable domain, with remaining parts taken from reference TRBV7-9 and TRBJ2-1, reads DTGVSQNPRHKITKRGQNVTFRCDPISEHNRLYWYRQTLGQGPEFLTYFQNEAQLEKSRLLSDRFSAERPKGSFSTLEIQRTEQGDSAMYLCASRVEPAGYNEQFFGPGTRLTVL.

This clone came up once. The rearrangement links TRBV25-1 to TRBJ2-7, with 9 bases matching TRBD2. The CDR3 spans 18 residues. Per germline, CDR1 MGHDK and CDR2 SYGVNS. V dropped 6 bases and J dropped 2; count of bases not matched to a gene: 17. The DNA of the CDR3 is TGTGCCAGCAGGTGGGGGCTAGCGGGGCCCGTTCCCCCCTACGAGCAGTACTTC. Amino acids: CASRWGLAGPVPPYEQYF.

This clone has just one count. This rearrangement joins TRBV4-1 to TRBJ2-7, with 7 bases lining up with TRBD1. The CDR3 loop spans 12 amino acids. The trim removed 4 bases at V and 12 bases at J, leaving 9 bases unmatched. From germline, CDR1 is MGHRA and CDR2 YSYEKL. The CDR3 bases are TGCGCCAGCAGCCCCGACAGGGCAATTCGGTACTTC. Its protein product is CASSPDRAIRYF.

This clone was found once. The chain links TRBV10-3 to TRBJ1-2; TRBD1 aligns across 8 bases. This CDR3 spans 16 amino acids. Germline values: CDR1 ENHRY, CDR2 SYGVKD. The J segment lost 0 bases and the V segment lost 3 bases, leaving 6 bases of the junction unmatched. The CDR3 region is CAISDQGALANYGYTF. As DNA, the CDR3 is TGTGCCATCAGTGACCAGGGGGCCTTAGCTAACTATGGCTACACCTTC.

The gene calls are TRBV6-5 and TRBJ1-3; no reliable D call. The V end lost 7 bases, the J end lost 0 bases, and 7 bases lay between the germline ends. The CDR3 runs 13 residues. CDR1 MNHEY and CDR2 SVGAGI come from the germline V gene. The chain's CDR3 is CASKIISGNTIYF. CDR3 coding DNA: TGTGCCAGCAAAATCATCTCTGGAAACACCATATATTTT.

The CDR3 protein is CASTRGTEAFF. CDR3 coding DNA: TGTGCCAGCACAAGGGGGACTGAAGCTTTCTTT. The chain uses TRBV7-2 and TRBJ1-1; the D gene is possibly TRBD1 (6 bases). Germline V gene lookup returns CDR1 SGHTA and CDR2 FQGNSA. Trimming stripped 7 bases from V and 5 bases from J, with 8 bases between. This CDR3 is 11 amino acids long.

The chain combines TRBV7-9 with TRBJ2-2; the D gene is possibly TRBD2 (5 bases). The CDR3 length is 13 residues. Trimming left V 5 bases short and J 2 bases short, with 6 bases between. Germline-derived CDR1 and CDR2 are SEHNR and FQNEAQ (reference sequence). The CDR3 coding sequence is TGTGCCAGCAGCCGGGATAACACCGGGGAGCTGTTTTTT. Translated: CASSRDNTGELFF.

V and J are TRBV27 and TRBJ2-6; weak D call: TRBD1 (6 bases). This CDR3 spans 16 amino acids. In germline, CDR1 is MNHEY, CDR2 SMNVEV (reference sequence). V gave up 3 bases and J gave up 2 bases, with 11 bases separating them. Here the CDR3 reads CASSLGAAAGANVLTF. The CDR3 DNA sequence: TGTGCCAGCAGTTTGGGGGCGGCGGCTGGGGCCAACGTCCTGACTTTC. The full variable domain, its missing parts supplied by reference TRBV27 and TRBJ2-6, is EAQVTQNPRYLITVTGKKLTVTCSQNMNHEYMSWYRQDPGLGLRQIYYSMNVEVTDKGDVPEGYKVSRKEKRNFPLILESPSPNQTSLYFCASSLGAAAGANVLTFGAGSRLTVL.

This clone was seen once. For the CDR3, the DNA is TGTGCCTGGAGCTACCAGGACCAGCGGCGGTACTTC. Its protein product is CAWSYQDQRRYF. The rearrangement joins TRBV30 to TRBJ2-7; a weak D match, TRBD2 (5 bases). Germline V gives CDR1 GTSNPN, CDR2 SVGIG (reference sequence). Trimming removed 3 bases from V and 12 bases from J, with 18 bases in between. The CDR3 consists of 12 residues.

The sample holds one count of this clone. V and J are TRBV21-1 and TRBJ2-7; the DNA was not used to check the table's D call, TRBD1. TRBV21-1 is assigned pseudogene status. This CDR3 spans 16 amino acids. The CDR3 protein is CASSKEGAGALYEQYF. CDR3 nucleotides: TGTGCCAGCAGCAAAGAGGGGGCAGGGGCGCTATACGAGCAGTACTTC.

The chain employs TRBV25-1 and TRBJ2-6; D gene ambiguous. Trimming shortened V by 2 bases and J by 0 bases, and 14 bases separated the two germline ends. CDR1 MGHDK and CDR2 SYGVNS come from the germline V gene. CDR3 length equals 18 residues. CDR3 sequence: CASSESSGRNSGANVLTF. CDR3 nucleotide sequence: TGTGCCAGCAGTGAAAGCTCCGGACGGAACTCTGGGGCCAACGTCCTGACTTTC.

This clone was seen a single time. This sequence joins TRBV6-1 and TRBJ2-7, with a possible D match to TRBD2 (6 bases). This CDR3 comprises 15 residues. V lost 1 base and J 2 bases, leaving 12 bases between the germline ends. Germline CDR1 and CDR2: MNHNS and SASEGT. The CDR3, as DNA: TGTGCCAGCAGTGAAGAATTCGGGGGTCCCTACGAGCAGTACTTC. Residues: CASSEEFGGPYEQYF.

The chain employs TRBV5-4 and TRBJ2-1; D may be TRBD1 (5 bases). This CDR3 contains 16 residues. Germline lookup yields CDR1 SGHNT and CDR2 YYREEE (reference sequence). V was shortened by 3 bases and J by 3 bases, with 16 bases between the two germline ends. CDR3 nucleotides: TGTGCCAGCAGCTGGGGTGGGGCCGGCTTCTACAATGAGCAGTTCTTC. Translating gives CASSWGGAGFYNEQFF.

V is TRBV11-3 and J is TRBJ2-1, with 10 bases identical to TRBD1. V trimming: 4 bases; J trimming: 4 bases; junction bases outside the gene matches: 4. Germline CDR1 and CDR2: SGHNT and YENEEA. The CDR3 has 15 residues. CDR3 amino acids: CASSYRDRGYNEQFF. The CDR3 DNA reads as TGTGCCAGCAGCTACCGGGACAGGGGTTACAATGAGCAGTTCTTC.

The rearrangement uses TRBV6-6 and TRBJ2-1, with D possibly being TRBD2 (6 bases). Trimming shortened V by 6 bases and J by 8 bases, and 23 bases separated the two germline ends. This CDR3 comprises 16 residues. CDR1 MNHNY and CDR2 SVGAGI come from the germline V gene (reference sequence). The CDR3 sequence: CASREEGTIGADEQFF. In nucleotides, the CDR3 is TGTGCCAGCAGAGAGGAGGGGACGATAGGGGCGGATGAGCAGTTCTTC.

This sequence joins TRBV6-1 and TRBJ2-1; 7 bases are a match to TRBD1. CDR1 is MNHNS and CDR2 is SASEGT in the germline V gene. V lost 4 bases, J lost 7 bases, and 7 bases stayed unmatched. This CDR3 spans 14 amino acids. In nucleotides, the CDR3 is TGTGCCAGCAGTGTGTTACAGGGGAGAAATGAGCAGTTCTTC. Protein sequence: CASSVLQGRNEQFF.

This clone has just one count. At the DNA level, this CDR3 is encoded by other sequences in the same sample as well. The chain combines TRBV9 with TRBJ1-1, with TRBD1 matching over 7 bases. V lost 2 bases, J lost 5 bases, and 3 bases stayed unmatched. Germline CDR1 SGDLS, CDR2 YYNGEE. This CDR3 region has 13 residues. The CDR3: CASSVQGGTEAFF. The CDR3 DNA reads as TGTGCCAGCAGCGTCCAGGGGGGTACTGAAGCTTTCTTT.

The chain carries TRBV5-6 and TRBJ2-3; D unresolved. The CDR3 is 13 amino acids. CDR1 is SGHDT and CDR2 is YYEEEE in the germline V gene. V was trimmed by 0 bases and J by 2 bases, leaving 4 bases between them. The CDR3 sequence is CASSLVPTDTQYF. Here the CDR3 DNA reads TGTGCCAGCAGCTTGGTACCCACAGATACGCAGTATTTT.

The V call is TRBV6-5, the J call TRBJ2-1; the match to TRBD2 covers 8 bases. V was clipped by 6 bases and J by 4 bases; unmatched bases: 8. This CDR3 is built from 15 residues. Germline CDR1 MNHEY, CDR2 SVGAGI. The CDR3 region has the DNA TGTGCCAGCAGGTTCGTTAGCGGGATTTACAATGAGCAGTTCTTC. It yields the protein CASRFVSGIYNEQFF.

This clone came up once. The chain recombines TRBV5-6 with TRBJ2-7, with 10 bases aligning to TRBD2. V was pared by 6 bases and J by 1 base, with 13 bases of the junction left unmatched. Germline lookup yields CDR1 SGHDT and CDR2 YYEEEE. The CDR3 has 17 residues. The CDR3, as DNA: TGTGCCAGCACCACTCTGGGGGGACTAGCGAATTCCTACGAGCAGTACTTC. The encoded protein is CASTTLGGLANSYEQYF.